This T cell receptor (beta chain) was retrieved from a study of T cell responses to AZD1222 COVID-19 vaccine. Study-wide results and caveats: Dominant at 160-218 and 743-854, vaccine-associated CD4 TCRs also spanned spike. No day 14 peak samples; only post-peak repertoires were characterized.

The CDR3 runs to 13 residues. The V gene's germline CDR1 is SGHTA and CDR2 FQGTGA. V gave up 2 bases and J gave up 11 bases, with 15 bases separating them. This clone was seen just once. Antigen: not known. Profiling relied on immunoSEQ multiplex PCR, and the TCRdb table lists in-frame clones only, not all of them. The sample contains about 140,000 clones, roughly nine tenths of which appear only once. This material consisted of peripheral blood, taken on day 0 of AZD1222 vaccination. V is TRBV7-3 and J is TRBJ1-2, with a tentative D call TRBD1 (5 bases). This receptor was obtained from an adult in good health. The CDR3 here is CASSLDLGQGYTF. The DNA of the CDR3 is TGTGCCAGCAGCTTAGACTTAGGCCAGGGATACACCTTC.